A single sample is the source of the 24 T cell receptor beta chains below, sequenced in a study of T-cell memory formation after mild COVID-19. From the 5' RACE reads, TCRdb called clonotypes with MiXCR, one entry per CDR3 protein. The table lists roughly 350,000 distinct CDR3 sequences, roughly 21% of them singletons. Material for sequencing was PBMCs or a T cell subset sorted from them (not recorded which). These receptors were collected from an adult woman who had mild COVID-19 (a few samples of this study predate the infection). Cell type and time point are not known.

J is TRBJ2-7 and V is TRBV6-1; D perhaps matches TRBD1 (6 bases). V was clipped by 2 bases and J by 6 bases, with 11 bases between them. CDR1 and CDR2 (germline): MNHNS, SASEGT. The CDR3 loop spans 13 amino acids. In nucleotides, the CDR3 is TGTGCCAGCAGTGAACGGACAGCTTTCGAGCAGTACTTC. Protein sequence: CASSERTAFEQYF.

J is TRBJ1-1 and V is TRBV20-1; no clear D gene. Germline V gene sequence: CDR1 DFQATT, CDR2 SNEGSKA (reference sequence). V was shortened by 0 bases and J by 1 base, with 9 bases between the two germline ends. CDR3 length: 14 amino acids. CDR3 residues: CSARDTGPNTEAFF. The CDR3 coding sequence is TGCAGTGCTAGAGATACTGGTCCGAACACTGAAGCTTTCTTT.

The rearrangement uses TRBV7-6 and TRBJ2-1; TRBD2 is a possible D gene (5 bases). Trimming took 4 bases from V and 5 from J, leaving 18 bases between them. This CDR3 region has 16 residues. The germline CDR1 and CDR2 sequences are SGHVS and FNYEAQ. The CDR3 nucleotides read TGTGCCAGCAGCTCTGGAGGCCCTGAGTTCAACAATGAGCAGTTCTTC. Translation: CASSSGGPEFNNEQFF. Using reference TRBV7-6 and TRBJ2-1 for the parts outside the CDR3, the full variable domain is GAGVSQSPRYKVTKRGQDVALRCDPISGHVSLYWYRQALGQGPEFLTYFNYEAQQDKSGLPNDRFSAERPEGSISTLTIQRTEQRDSAMYRCASSSGGPEFNNEQFFGPGTRLTVL.

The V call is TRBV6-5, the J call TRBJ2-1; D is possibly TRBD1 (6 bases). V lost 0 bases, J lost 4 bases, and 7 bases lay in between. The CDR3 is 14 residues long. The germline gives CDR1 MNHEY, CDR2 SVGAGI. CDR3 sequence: CASSYSGAYNEQFF. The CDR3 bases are TGTGCCAGCAGTTACTCGGGGGCGTACAATGAGCAGTTCTTC.

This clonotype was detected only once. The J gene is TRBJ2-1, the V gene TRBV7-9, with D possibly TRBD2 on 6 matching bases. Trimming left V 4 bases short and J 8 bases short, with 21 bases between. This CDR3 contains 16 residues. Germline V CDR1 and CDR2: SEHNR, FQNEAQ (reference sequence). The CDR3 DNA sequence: TGTGCCAGCAGCTCGACCATCGGGACTCCGGGGGATGAGCAGTTCTTC. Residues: CASSSTIGTPGDEQFF.

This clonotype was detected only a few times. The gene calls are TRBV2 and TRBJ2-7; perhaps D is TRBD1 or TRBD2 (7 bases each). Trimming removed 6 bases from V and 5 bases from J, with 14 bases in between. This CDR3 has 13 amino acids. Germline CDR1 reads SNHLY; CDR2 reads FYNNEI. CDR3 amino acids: CASRKQGGNEQYF. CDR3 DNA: TGTGCCAGCAGGAAGCAGGGGGGGAACGAGCAGTACTTC.

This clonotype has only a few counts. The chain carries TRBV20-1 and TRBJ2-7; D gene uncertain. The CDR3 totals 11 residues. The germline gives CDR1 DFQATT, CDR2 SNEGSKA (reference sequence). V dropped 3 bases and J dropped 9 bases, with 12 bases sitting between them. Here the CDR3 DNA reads TGCAGTGCTAGTCTGGCTACTATGCAGTACTTC. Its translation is CSASLATMQYF.

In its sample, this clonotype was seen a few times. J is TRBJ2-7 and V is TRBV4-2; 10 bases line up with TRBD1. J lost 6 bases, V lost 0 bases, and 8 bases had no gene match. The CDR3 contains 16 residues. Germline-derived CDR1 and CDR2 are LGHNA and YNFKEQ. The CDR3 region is CASSQEPGDRGSEQYF. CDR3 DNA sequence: TGTGCCAGCAGCCAAGAACCCGGGGACAGGGGAAGCGAGCAGTACTTC.

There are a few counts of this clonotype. The DNA for the CDR3 is TGTGCCAGCAGCCGCGACAGACGCCCAGATACGCAGTATTTT. This translates into CASSRDRRPDTQYF. The chain carries TRBV5-4 and TRBJ2-3; weak D call: TRBD1 (5 bases). CDR1 and CDR2 from the germline V gene are SGHNT and YYREEE (reference sequence). V was pared by 4 bases and J by 4 bases, with 13 bases between. This CDR3 is 14 amino acids long.

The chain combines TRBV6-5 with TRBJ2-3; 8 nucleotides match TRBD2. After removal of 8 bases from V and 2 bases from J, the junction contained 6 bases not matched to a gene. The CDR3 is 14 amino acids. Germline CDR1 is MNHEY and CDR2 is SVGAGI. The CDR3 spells CASWAGGFTDTQYF. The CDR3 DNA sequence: TGTGCCAGCTGGGCGGGAGGTTTCACAGATACGCAGTATTTT.

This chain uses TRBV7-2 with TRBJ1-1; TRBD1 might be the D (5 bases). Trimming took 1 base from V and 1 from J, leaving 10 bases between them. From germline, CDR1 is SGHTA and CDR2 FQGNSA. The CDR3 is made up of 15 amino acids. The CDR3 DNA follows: TGTGCCAGCAGCTTAGGGGGCACGACGAACACTGAAGCTTTCTTT. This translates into CASSLGGTTNTEAFF.

CDR3: CAIRGVYTTDTQYF. CDR3 coding DNA: TGTGCCATTCGGGGCGTCTATACAACAGATACGCAGTATTTT. The chain has TRBV7-9 and TRBJ2-3; D assignment may be TRBD1 or TRBD2 (5 bases each). The CDR3 length is 14 residues. Trimming pared 10 bases from V and 3 bases from J, leaving 17 bases between. Germline CDR1 and CDR2: SEHNR and FQNEAQ (reference sequence).

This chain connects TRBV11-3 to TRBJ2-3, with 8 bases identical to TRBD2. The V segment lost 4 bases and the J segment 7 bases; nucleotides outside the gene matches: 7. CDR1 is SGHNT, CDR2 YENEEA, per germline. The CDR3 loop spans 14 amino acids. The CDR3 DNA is TGTGCCAGCAGCTCCACCTCGGGGGGGTATACGCAGTATTTT. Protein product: CASSSTSGGYTQYF.

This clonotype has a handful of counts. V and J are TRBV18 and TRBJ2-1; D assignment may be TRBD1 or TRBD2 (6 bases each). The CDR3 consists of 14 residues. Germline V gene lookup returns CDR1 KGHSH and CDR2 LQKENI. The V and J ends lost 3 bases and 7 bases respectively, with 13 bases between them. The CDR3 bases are TGTGCCAGCTCACCCGCCTCGGGGGCAAATGAGCAGTTCTTC. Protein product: CASSPASGANEQFF.

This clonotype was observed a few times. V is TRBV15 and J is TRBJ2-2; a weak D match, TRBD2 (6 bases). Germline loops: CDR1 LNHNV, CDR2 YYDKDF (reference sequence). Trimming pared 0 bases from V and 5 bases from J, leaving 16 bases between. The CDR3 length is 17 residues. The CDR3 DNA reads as TGTGCCACCAGCAGAGATTTACGGGAGAAACGAACCGGGGAGCTGTTTTTT. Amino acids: CATSRDLREKRTGELFF. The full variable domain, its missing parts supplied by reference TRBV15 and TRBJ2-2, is DAMVIQNPRYQVTQFGKPVTLSCSQTLNHNVMYWYQQKSSQAPKLLFHYYDKDFNNEADTPDNFQSRRPNTSFCFLDIRSPGLGDTAMYLCATSRDLREKRTGELFFGEGSRLTVL.

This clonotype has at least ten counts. The CDR3 coding sequence is TGTGCCAGCAGCGTAGGAGGGGATCTTTACGAGCAGTACTTC. It specifies CASSVGGDLYEQYF. The chain has TRBV9 and TRBJ2-7; D may be TRBD1 or TRBD2 (5 bases each). Trimming shortened V by 0 bases and J by 4 bases, and 11 bases separated the two germline ends. This CDR3 has 14 amino acids. Germline values: CDR1 SGDLS, CDR2 YYNGEE.

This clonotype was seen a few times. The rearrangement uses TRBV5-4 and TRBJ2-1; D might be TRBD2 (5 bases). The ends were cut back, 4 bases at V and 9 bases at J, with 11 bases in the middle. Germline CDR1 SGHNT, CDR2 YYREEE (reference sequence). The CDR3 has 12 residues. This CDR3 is CASSLPAGEQFF. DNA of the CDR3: TGTGCCAGCAGCCTGCCCGCGGGTGAGCAGTTCTTC. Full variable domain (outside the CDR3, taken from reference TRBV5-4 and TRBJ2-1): ETGVTQSPTHLIKTRGQQVTLRCSSQSGHNTVSWYQQALGQGPQFIFQYYREEENGRGNFPPRFSGLQFPNYSSELNVNALELDDSALYLCASSLPAGEQFFGPGTRLTVL.

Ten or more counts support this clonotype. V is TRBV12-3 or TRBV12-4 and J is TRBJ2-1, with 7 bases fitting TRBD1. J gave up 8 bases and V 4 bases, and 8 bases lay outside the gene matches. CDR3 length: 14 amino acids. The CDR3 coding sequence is TGTGCCAGCAGTTCCAGACAGGGTTTCGATGAGCAGTTCTTC. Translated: CASSSRQGFDEQFF.

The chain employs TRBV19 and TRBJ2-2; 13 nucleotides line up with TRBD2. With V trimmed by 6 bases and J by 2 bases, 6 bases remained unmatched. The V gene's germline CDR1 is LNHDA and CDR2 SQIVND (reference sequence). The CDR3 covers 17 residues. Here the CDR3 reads CASRQLAGGLNTGELFF. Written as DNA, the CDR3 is TGTGCCAGTAGACAACTAGCGGGAGGGCTAAACACCGGGGAGCTGTTTTTT. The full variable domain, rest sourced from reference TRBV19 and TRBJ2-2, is DGGITQSPKYLFRKEGQNVTLSCEQNLNHDAMYWYRQDPGQGLRLIYYSQIVNDFQKGDIAEGYSVSREKKESFPLTVTSAQKNPTAFYLCASRQLAGGLNTGELFFGEGSRLTVL.

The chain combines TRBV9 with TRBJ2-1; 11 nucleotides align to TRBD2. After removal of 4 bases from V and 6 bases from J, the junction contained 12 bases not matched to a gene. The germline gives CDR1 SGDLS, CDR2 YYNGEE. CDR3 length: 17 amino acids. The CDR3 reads CASSPPSGRSPVNEQFF. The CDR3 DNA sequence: TGTGCCAGCAGCCCGCCTAGCGGGAGGTCTCCCGTCAATGAGCAGTTCTTC.

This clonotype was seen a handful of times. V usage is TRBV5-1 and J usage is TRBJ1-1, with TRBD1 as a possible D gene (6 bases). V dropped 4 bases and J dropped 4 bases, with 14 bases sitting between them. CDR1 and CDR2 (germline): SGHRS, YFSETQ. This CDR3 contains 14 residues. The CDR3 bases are TGCGCCAGCAGCGGCCGAGGGGGGGTCACTGAAGCTTTCTTT. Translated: CASSGRGGVTEAFF.

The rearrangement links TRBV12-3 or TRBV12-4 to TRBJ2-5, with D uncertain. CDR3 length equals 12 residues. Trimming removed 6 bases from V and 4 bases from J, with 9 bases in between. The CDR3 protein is CASRSSVETQYF. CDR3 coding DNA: TGTGCCAGCAGGAGCTCGGTAGAGACCCAGTACTTC.

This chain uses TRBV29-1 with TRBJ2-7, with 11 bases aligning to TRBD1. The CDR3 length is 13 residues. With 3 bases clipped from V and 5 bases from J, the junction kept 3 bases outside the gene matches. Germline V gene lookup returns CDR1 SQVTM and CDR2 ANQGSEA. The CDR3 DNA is TGCAGCGTTGAGGGACAGGGGGTCAACGAGCAGTACTTC. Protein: CSVEGQGVNEQYF.

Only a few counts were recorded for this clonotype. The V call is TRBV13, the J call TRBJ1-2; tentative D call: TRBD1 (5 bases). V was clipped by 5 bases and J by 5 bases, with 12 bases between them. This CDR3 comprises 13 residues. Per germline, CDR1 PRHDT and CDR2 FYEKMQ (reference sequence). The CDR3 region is CASSTQTEYGYTF. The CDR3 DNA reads TGTGCCAGCAGCACGCAGACAGAATATGGCTACACCTTC.